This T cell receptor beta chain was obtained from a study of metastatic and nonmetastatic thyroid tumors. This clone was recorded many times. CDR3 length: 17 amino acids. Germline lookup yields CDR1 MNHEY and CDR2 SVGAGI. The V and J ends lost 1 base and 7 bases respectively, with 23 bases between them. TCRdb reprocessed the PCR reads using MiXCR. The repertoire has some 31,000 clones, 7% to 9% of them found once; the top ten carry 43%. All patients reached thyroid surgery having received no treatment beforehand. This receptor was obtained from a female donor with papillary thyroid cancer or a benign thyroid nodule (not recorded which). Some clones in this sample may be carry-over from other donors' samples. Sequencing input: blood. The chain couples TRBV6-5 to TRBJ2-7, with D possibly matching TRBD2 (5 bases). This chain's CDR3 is CASSYFIGNPISREQYF. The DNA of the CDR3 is TGTGCCAGCAGTTACTTTATCGGGAACCCAATTTCGAGGGAGCAGTACTTC.